The clone carrying this TCR beta chain was detected a few times. Trimming removed 1 base at V and 4 bases at J, with 14 bases between. Germline V CDR1 and CDR2: SGHDT, YYEEEE. The CDR3 has 15 residues. Researchers took RNA transcripts and amplified the TCR beta CDR3 regions from them. First-round RT-PCR targeting the TCR CDR3 was performed with the HTBI primer set. TCRdb redid the calling of the multiplex PCR reads with MiXCR, one entry per CDR3 protein. The sample includes 500,000 to 600,000 distinct CDR3 sequences, 46% of them seen just once. This record belongs to a study of T cells in Graves' hyperthyroidism and ophthalmopathy.

The source is an adult woman with Graves' disease, either hyperthyroidism or ophthalmopathy (not recorded which). The J gene is TRBJ1-1, the V gene TRBV5-6; possible D gene TRBD1, 5 bases. Specimen: peripheral blood or thyroid tissue (not recorded which). The CDR3 region has the DNA TGTGCCAGCAGCTTGAAGCCAGGGAGGATCACTGAAGCTTTCTTT. This codes for CASSLKPGRITEAFF. The whole variable domain, filled in from reference TRBV5-6 and TRBJ1-1, reads DAGVTQSPTHLIKTRGQQVTLRCSPKSGHDTVSWYQQALGQGPQFIFQYYEEEERQRGNFPDRFSGHQFPNYSSELNVNALLLGDSALYLCASSLKPGRITEAFFGQGTRLTVV.